These 5 T cell receptor beta chains share one sample of origin, sequenced in a study of blood T cell repertoires in COVID-19. Measured with immunoSEQ multiplex PCR; TCRdb has only the in-frame clones, and not every one. In the table there are about 310,000 clones, around 87% of which are singletons. The sequencing input was peripheral blood. These TCRs come from a man between 45 and 60 years old with active or convalescent COVID-19.

This clone was seen once. The chain joins TRBV19 to TRBJ1-1, with 9 bases that match TRBD1. Germline V gene sequence: CDR1 LNHDA, CDR2 SQIVND (reference sequence). J lost 2 bases, V lost 4 bases, and 8 bases had no gene match. This CDR3 is built from 16 residues. CDR3 protein: CASSRTPGQGNTEAFF. The CDR3 region has the DNA TGTGCCAGTAGTAGGACGCCGGGACAGGGAAACACTGAAGCTTTCTTT.

This clone was detected once. V usage is TRBV9 and J usage is TRBJ2-7; 7 bases are a match to TRBD1. Germline V lookup: CDR1 SGDLS, CDR2 YYNGEE. V gave up 4 bases and J gave up 2 bases; unmatched junction bases: 9. This CDR3 spans 15 amino acids. This CDR3 reads CASSLGTVNAYEQYF. Written as DNA, the CDR3 is TGTGCCAGCAGCCTCGGGACAGTTAATGCCTACGAGCAGTACTTC.

This CDR3 reads CASSKGDRQNSPLHF. CDR3 DNA: TGTGCCAGCAGCAAAGGGGACAGACAGAATTCACCCCTCCACTTT. The V gene is TRBV21-1, the J gene TRBJ1-6; the D call in the table, TRBD1, was not verified against the DNA. TRBV21-1 counts as a pseudogene. There are 15 residues in the CDR3.

This clone appeared a single time. The genes are TRBV4-1 and TRBJ2-5; D may be TRBD2 (6 bases). CDR1 MGHRA and CDR2 YSYEKL come from the germline V gene. V gave up 2 bases and J gave up 5 bases, with 15 bases separating them. The CDR3 totals 15 residues. CDR3 loop: CASSQSIEGRETQYF. The CDR3 DNA reads as TGCGCCAGCAGCCAATCAATCGAGGGGAGGGAGACCCAGTACTTC.

The chain joins TRBV19 to TRBJ2-3; a possible D gene is TRBD1 (6 bases). Germline V gene sequence: CDR1 LNHDA, CDR2 SQIVND (reference sequence). V was trimmed by 2 bases and J by 3 bases, leaving 9 bases between them. This CDR3 has 14 residues. The CDR3 spells CASSIQGRTDTQYF. The CDR3 nucleotides read TGTGCCAGTAGTATACAGGGGCGAACAGATACGCAGTATTTT. The complete variable domain, with remaining parts taken from reference TRBV19 and TRBJ2-3, reads DGGITQSPKYLFRKEGQNVTLSCEQNLNHDAMYWYRQDPGQGLRLIYYSQIVNDFQKGDIAEGYSVSREKKESFPLTVTSAQKNPTAFYLCASSIQGRTDTQYFGPGTRLTVL.